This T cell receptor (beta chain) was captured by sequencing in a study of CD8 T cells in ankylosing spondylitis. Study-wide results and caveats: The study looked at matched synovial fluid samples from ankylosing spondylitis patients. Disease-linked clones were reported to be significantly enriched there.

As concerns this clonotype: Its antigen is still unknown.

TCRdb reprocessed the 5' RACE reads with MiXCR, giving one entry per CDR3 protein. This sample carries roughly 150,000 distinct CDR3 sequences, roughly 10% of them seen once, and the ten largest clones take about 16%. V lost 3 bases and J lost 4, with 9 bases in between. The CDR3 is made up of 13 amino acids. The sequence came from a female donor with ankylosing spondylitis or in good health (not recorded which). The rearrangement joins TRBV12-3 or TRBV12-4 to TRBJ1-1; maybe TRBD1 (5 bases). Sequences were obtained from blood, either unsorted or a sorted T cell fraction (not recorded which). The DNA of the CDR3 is TGTGCCAGCAGTTTCGGGGGAGTCACTGAAGCTTTCTTT. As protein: CASSFGGVTEAFF.